The rows below give T cell receptor beta chains drawn from one sample of a study of CD8 T cells in ankylosing spondylitis. From the 5' RACE reads, TCRdb called clonotypes with MiXCR, one entry per CDR3 protein. This table holds 650,000 to 800,000 distinct CDR3 sequences, roughly 19% found once. The sequencing sample was made of blood, either unsorted or a sorted T cell fraction (not recorded which). The receptors shown here come from a male donor with ankylosing spondylitis. Both conserved end residues are part of each CDR3. D genes are given only for firm matches. Some rows have no size entry. The others give once, few or many, or a class for an expanded clone.

d_call j_call v_call clone_size cdr3_aa cdr3_nt
. TRBJ2-7 TRBV7-8 . CASGGTVRSYEQYF TGTGCCAGCGGAGGGACAGTCAGATCCTACGAGCAGTACTTC
TRBD2 TRBJ2-7 TRBV12-3/TRBV12-4 few CASSTWTSENYEQYF TGTGCCAGCAGTACATGGACTAGCGAGAACTACGAGCAGTACTTC
. TRBJ2-3 TRBV7-3 few CASSLSRGYTDTQYF TGTGCCAGCAGCTTATCTAGGGGATACACAGATACGCAGTATTTT
. TRBJ1-2 TRBV21-1 . CASSDDGGHGYTF TGTGCCAGCAGCGACGACGGGGGGCATGGCTACACCTTC
TRBD1 TRBJ2-1 TRBV6-1 few CASSGGQGDYNEQFF TGTGCCAGCAGTGGAGGACAGGGGGACTACAATGAGCAGTTCTTC
TRBD2 TRBJ2-5 TRBV3-1 few CASSLGGRFETQYF TGTGCCAGCAGTCTGGGGGGGAGGTTCGAGACCCAGTACTTC
TRBD2 TRBJ2-2 TRBV20-1 . CSAREVAGGPDTGELFF TGCAGTGCTAGAGAGGTAGCGGGAGGGCCGGACACCGGGGAGCTGTTTTTT
. TRBJ2-3 TRBV9 . CASSAQSTDTQYF TGTGCCAGCAGCGCCCAAAGCACAGATACGCAGTATTTT
. TRBJ2-7 TRBV2 . CASKVNSYEQYF TGTGCCAGCAAGGTTAACTCCTACGAGCAGTACTTC
. TRBJ2-7 TRBV11-2 . CASSPDIPPYEQYF TGTGCCAGCAGCCCAGACATACCGCCCTACGAGCAGTACTTC
. TRBJ2-7 TRBV28 few CASSLAGDTYEQYF TGTGCCAGCAGTTTGGCGGGGGACACCTACGAGCAGTACTTC
. TRBJ1-4 TRBV5-1 few CASSWAPNEKLFF TGCGCCAGCAGCTGGGCCCCTAATGAAAAACTGTTTTTT
. TRBJ2-5 TRBV12-3/TRBV12-4 . CASSLSGRLETQYF TGTGCCAGCAGTTTAAGTGGCAGATTGGAGACCCAGTACTTC
. TRBJ2-7 TRBV15 . CATSRSGNYEQYF TGTGCCACCAGCAGATCGGGAAACTACGAGCAGTACTTC
. TRBJ2-2 TRBV4-1 . CASSQDAQRTNTGELFF TGCGCCAGCAGCCAAGATGCCCAGCGCACGAACACCGGGGAGCTGTTTTTT
. TRBJ1-1 TRBV12-3/TRBV12-4 . CASSLSGGLAFF TGTGCCAGCAGTTTATCGGGAGGGTTGGCTTTCTTT
TRBD2 TRBJ2-5 TRBV10-3 many CAISEGEGLAEQETQYF TGTGCCATCAGTGAGGGGGAGGGACTAGCGGAGCAAGAGACCCAGTACTTC
. TRBJ1-5 TRBV30 . CAWSGQGGGTYSNQPQHF TGTGCCTGGAGTGGTCAGGGAGGTGGAACCTATAGCAATCAGCCCCAGCATTTT
. TRBJ2-5 TRBV30 few CAWSPWNQETQYF TGTGCCTGGAGCCCCTGGAACCAAGAGACCCAGTACTTC
. TRBJ2-4 TRBV11-2 . CASSLVEKVGFRSKNIQYF TGTGCCAGCAGCTTAGTTGAGAAAGTGGGATTCAGGTCCAAAAACATTCAGTACTTC
. TRBJ2-1 TRBV18 many CASSPLRNEQFF TGTGCCAGCTCACCCCTTAGGAATGAGCAGTTCTTC
TRBD1 TRBJ1-1 TRBV4-1 . CASSQDPGGYNTEAFF TGCGCCAGCAGCCAAGATCCAGGGGGGTACAACACTGAAGCTTTCTTT
. TRBJ2-1 TRBV29-1 few CSVTVGYNEQFF TGCAGCGTTACGGTAGGGTACAATGAGCAGTTCTTC
TRBD1 TRBJ1-2 TRBV5-1 . CASSNPGTGRPGYTF TGCGCCAGCAGTAATCCCGGGACAGGCCGACCGGGCTACACCTTC
. TRBJ2-7 TRBV20-1 . CSATDRHEQYF TGCAGTGCTACCGACCGACACGAGCAGTACTTC
. TRBJ1-1 TRBV29-1 few CSVEDRGNTEAFF TGCAGCGTTGAAGACAGGGGGAACACTGAAGCTTTCTTT
. TRBJ2-7 TRBV5-1 few CASPRAGQTYEQYF TGCGCCAGCCCTCGTGCGGGACAGACCTACGAGCAGTACTTC
TRBD1 TRBJ1-2 TRBV2 . CANPGQGGYGYTF TGTGCCAATCCGGGACAGGGGGGCTATGGCTACACCTTC
TRBD2 TRBJ2-1 TRBV5-1 . CASSLSPAGSNEQFF TGCGCCAGCAGCTTGAGTCCAGCGGGGTCCAATGAGCAGTTCTTC
TRBD1 TRBJ1-5 TRBV5-1 many CASSLTGDSNQPQHF TGTGCCAGCAGCTTGACAGGGGATAGCAATCAGCCCCAGCATTTT
. TRBJ2-5 TRBV6-1 . CASSLGRQRETQYF TGTGCCAGCAGTCTCGGGCGCCAGCGGGAGACCCAGTACTTC
. TRBJ2-3 TRBV11-2 many CASSLGRAGDTQYF TGTGCCAGCAGCTTAGGCAGGGCAGGGGATACGCAGTATTTT
TRBD1 TRBJ2-7 TRBV20-1 . CSARDGQGGYEQYF TGCAGTGCTAGAGACGGACAGGGTGGCTACGAGCAGTACTTC
TRBD2 TRBJ2-2 TRBV2 . CASSEKRETGELFF TGTGCCAGCAGTGAGAAGCGGGAGACCGGGGAGCTGTTTTTT
. TRBJ1-1 TRBV29-1 few CSVGQGMVGAFF TGCAGCGTTGGGCAGGGAATGGTGGGAGCTTTCTTT
. TRBJ1-3 TRBV4-1 . CASSHPGRVSGVLGEGNTIYF TGCGCCAGCAGCCACCCGGGCCGAGTCTCTGGGGTCCTGGGGGAAGGAAACACCATATATTTT
TRBD2 TRBJ2-1 TRBV20-1 few CSARVSTSGSRGYNEQFF TGCAGTGCTAGAGTTTCGACTAGCGGGAGTAGGGGCTACAATGAGCAGTTCTTC
TRBD2 TRBJ2-1 TRBV6-1 many CASSEALASGGAYHEQFF TGTGCCAGCAGTGAAGCGCTTGCTAGCGGGGGGGCCTACCATGAGCAGTTCTTC
. TRBJ2-1 TRBV18 . CASSLTDNNEQFF TGTGCCAGCTCACTTACCGACAACAATGAGCAGTTCTTC
TRBD2 TRBJ2-3 TRBV20-1 few CSACGRPTDTQYF TGCAGTGCGTGCGGGAGGCCCACAGATACGCAGTATTTT
. TRBJ2-5 TRBV5-1 . CASSFQSPGLQETQYF TGCGCCAGCAGCTTTCAATCGCCGGGGCTGCAAGAGACCCAGTACTTC
TRBD2 TRBJ2-7 TRBV6-5 . CASSYARGGSYEQYF TGTGCCAGCAGTTATGCCCGGGGCGGGAGCTACGAGCAGTACTTC